The 29 T cell receptor beta chains presented below share a single source sample, sequenced in a study of memory CD4+ T cells and cytomegalovirus serostatus. Single viable CD3+CD4+CD8-CD45RO+ cells were sorted as the memory CD4+ T cells. Sequencing was performed with immunoSEQ multiplex PCR; in TCRdb, only in-frame clones are kept and a portion is missing. This table holds tens of thousands of clones, roughly 79% found once. The sample taken for sequencing was memory CD4+ T cells from blood. The receptors originated from an adult in good health and CMV-seronegative.

CDR3 sequence reads: CASSPEGAGEKLFF. CDR3 nucleotide sequence: TGTGCCAGCAGCCCAGAGGGGGCTGGAGAAAAACTGTTTTTT. The chain carries TRBV7-9 and TRBJ1-4; 7 bases fit TRBD1. Germline lookup yields CDR1 SEHNR and CDR2 FQNEAQ (reference sequence). The length of the CDR3 is 14 residues. The J segment lost 8 bases and the V segment lost 5 bases, leaving 8 bases of the junction unmatched.

The CDR3 sequence is CASSPGANNYGYTF. The CDR3 DNA reads as TGTGCCAGCAGTCCGGGAGCGAATAACTATGGCTACACCTTC. The chain links TRBV6-5 to TRBJ1-2; D gene ambiguous. V was clipped by 5 bases and J by 1 base, with 11 bases between them. The germline CDR1 and CDR2 sequences are MNHEY and SVGAGI. This CDR3 spans 14 amino acids.

The chain employs TRBV27 and TRBJ2-3; D perhaps matches TRBD2 (5 bases). The CDR3 runs 14 residues. Trimming cost V 8 bases and J 4 bases, with 16 bases left between them. Looked up from germline, CDR1 is MNHEY and CDR2 is SMNVEV (reference sequence). The CDR3 here is CASALRGIPDTQYF. DNA of the CDR3: TGTGCCAGCGCCCTGAGAGGGATTCCAGATACGCAGTATTTT.

CDR3 region: CASSPSKNTIYF. The CDR3 bases are TGTGCCAGCAGTCCTTCCAAGAACACCATATATTTT. The V gene is TRBV6-5, the J gene TRBJ1-3; D uncertain. The length of the CDR3 is 12 residues. The V gene's germline CDR1 is MNHEY and CDR2 SVGAGI. V was clipped by 5 bases and J by 7 bases, with 9 bases between them.

CDR3 residues: CASSQDRGDTQYF. Written as DNA, the CDR3 is TGTGCCAGCAGCCAAGACAGGGGAGATACGCAGTATTTT. The chain couples TRBV5-5 to TRBJ2-3, with TRBD1 identical over 8 bases. V lost 4 bases and J lost 5; bases outside the gene matches: 3. The CDR3 loop spans 13 amino acids. CDR1 is SGHKS and CDR2 is YYEKEE in the germline V gene (reference sequence).

The rearrangement uses TRBV30 and TRBJ2-7, with 13 positions matching TRBD2. Losses at the gene ends were 3 bases for V and 2 bases for J; bases not matched to a gene: 16. Germline V gives CDR1 GTSNPN, CDR2 SVGIG (reference sequence). This CDR3 comprises 19 residues. Here the CDR3 DNA reads TGTGCCTGGAGGGCGGCAGGGGCCTTGGGACTAGCGGGGACCTACGAGCAGTACTTC. This codes for CAWRAAGALGLAGTYEQYF.

A few counts support this clone. The sample holds other DNA sequences that translate to the same CDR3. The rearrangement links TRBV7-2 to TRBJ1-1; D gene uncertain. V was clipped by 3 bases and J by 2 bases, with 7 bases between them. CDR1 SGHTA and CDR2 FQGNSA come from the germline V gene. The CDR3 extends over 13 amino acids. The CDR3 reads CASSFSVNTEAFF. CDR3 sequence (DNA): TGTGCCAGCAGCTTTTCTGTAAACACTGAAGCTTTCTTT.

The chain recombines TRBV6-1 with TRBJ2-5, with D maybe TRBD2 (6 bases). CDR3 size: 18 residues. With 1 base removed from V and 0 bases from J, the gap between germline ends came to 18 bases. Per the germline V gene, CDR1 is MNHNS and CDR2 is SASEGT. This chain's CDR3 is CASSEEWRGKGYQETQYF. DNA for the CDR3: TGTGCCAGCAGTGAAGAGTGGAGGGGTAAAGGGTACCAAGAGACCCAGTACTTC.

The chain uses TRBV5-1 and TRBJ2-2; the match to TRBD1 covers 8 bases. With 4 bases clipped from V and 5 bases from J, the junction kept 4 bases outside the gene matches. The CDR3 is made up of 14 amino acids. Germline CDR1 and CDR2: SGHRS and YFSETQ. The CDR3 region has the DNA TGCGCCAGCAGCCCGCGGACAGGGACCGGGGAGCTGTTTTTT. Residues: CASSPRTGTGELFF.

The chain links TRBV6-5 to TRBJ1-1, with no clear D. The CDR3 contains 13 residues. V dropped 5 bases and J dropped 6 bases, with 13 bases sitting between them. Germline lookup yields CDR1 MNHEY and CDR2 SVGAGI. The CDR3 region is CASSPGSPPEAFF. DNA for the CDR3: TGTGCCAGCAGTCCGGGTTCACCACCTGAAGCTTTCTTT.

The chain uses TRBV11-3 and TRBJ2-7, with a possible D match to TRBD1 (5 bases). CDR3 size: 13 residues. V was clipped by 4 bases and J by 10 bases, with 17 bases between them. Germline V gene lookup returns CDR1 SGHNT and CDR2 YENEEA. The CDR3 DNA follows: TGTGCCAGCAGCTCCGGCAACAGGCAGATTCAGTACTTC. Its translation is CASSSGNRQIQYF.

On this clone: A read error may produce the germline difference seen at one junction end. The chain carries TRBV6-1 and TRBJ1-4; D perhaps matches TRBD1 (5 bases). Germline V gene lookup returns CDR1 MNHNS and CDR2 SASEGT. The CDR3 totals 13 residues. The CDR3 coding sequence is TGTGCCAGCAGTGAAAGAGGGAAGGGGTGGGAGATTTTT. It yields the protein CASSERGKGWEIF.

This chain uses TRBV2 with TRBJ2-7; 7 positions match TRBD1. CDR1 is SNHLY, CDR2 FYNNEI, per germline. The CDR3 consists of 15 residues. After removal of 6 bases from V and 0 bases from J, the junction contained 8 bases not matched to a gene. The CDR3 DNA reads as TGTGCCAGCAGGACAGGGTATTTTAACTCCTACGAGCAGTACTTC. Protein sequence: CASRTGYFNSYEQYF.

The V and J genes are TRBV7-2 and TRBJ2-1; D may correspond to TRBD1 or TRBD2 (5 bases each). Trimming removed 4 bases from V and 9 bases from J, with 13 bases in between. The CDR3 is 13 residues long. The germline CDR1 and CDR2 sequences are SGHTA and FQGNSA. The CDR3 here is CASSWGPSIEQFF. The CDR3 region has the DNA TGTGCCAGCAGCTGGGGACCCAGCATTGAGCAGTTCTTC.

Here the CDR3 reads CASSYSGSGETQYF. The CDR3 bases are TGTGCCAGCAGTTACTCGGGGTCGGGAGAGACCCAGTACTTC. The rearrangement links TRBV28 to TRBJ2-5; tentative D call: TRBD2 (5 bases). The CDR3 length is 14 residues. The germline V and J ends were trimmed by 4 bases and 4 bases, with 13 bases remaining between them. Per germline, CDR1 MDHEN and CDR2 SYDVKM.

The V call is TRBV11-2, the J call TRBJ2-3; D ambiguous. Trimming stripped 6 bases from V and 0 bases from J, with 4 bases between. Germline V gene sequence: CDR1 SGHAT, CDR2 FQNNGV. The length of the CDR3 is 12 residues. CDR3 protein: CASRGSTDTQYF. CDR3 nucleotide sequence: TGTGCCAGCAGGGGCAGCACAGATACGCAGTATTTT.

This clone was counted once. V and J are TRBV13 and TRBJ1-2; maybe TRBD1 (6 bases). Germline loops: CDR1 PRHDT, CDR2 FYEKMQ (reference sequence). V shed 5 bases and J shed 8 bases, with 21 bases lying between them. The CDR3 runs 15 residues. CDR3 loop: CASSNLRDNLGGYTF. The CDR3 coding sequence is TGTGCCAGCAGCAACCTCCGGGACAACCTGGGGGGCTACACCTTC.

The chain joins TRBV5-1 to TRBJ1-3; no firm D call. The CDR3 has 13 amino acids. Germline V lookup: CDR1 SGHRS, CDR2 YFSETQ. Trimming removed 7 bases from V and 4 bases from J, with 12 bases in between. For the CDR3, the DNA is TGCGCCAGCTCACTGGGTGACGGAAACACCATATATTTT. Its translation is CASSLGDGNTIYF.

The chain combines TRBV30 with TRBJ2-6; 8 positions match TRBD1. The CDR3 runs 16 residues. The J segment lost 0 bases and the V segment lost 5 bases, leaving 6 bases of the junction unmatched. Germline lookup yields CDR1 GTSNPN and CDR2 SVGIG (reference sequence). The CDR3 protein is CAWGQGELSGANVLTF. CDR3 sequence (DNA): TGTGCCTGGGGACAGGGTGAACTCTCTGGGGCCAACGTCCTGACTTTC.

This chain links TRBV7-8 with TRBJ1-5; possibly TRBD1 for D (5 bases). CDR1 is SGHVS and CDR2 is FQNEAQ in the germline V gene. V was shortened by 5 bases and J by 8 bases, with 16 bases between the two germline ends. This CDR3 contains 14 residues. CDR3 DNA sequence: TGTGCCAGCAGCCCCCGGGGGGGGAATGAGCCCCAGCATTTT. Its protein product is CASSPRGGNEPQHF.

The rearrangement uses TRBV28 and TRBJ2-7; D is tentatively TRBD1 or TRBD2 (5 bases each). This CDR3 is 15 amino acids long. Deletions cut 7 bases from V and 3 bases from J, with 19 bases between. CDR1 and CDR2 from the germline V gene are MDHEN and SYDVKM. CDR3 amino acids: CASTPGGGAFYEQYF. The CDR3 nucleotides are TGTGCCAGCACCCCCGGAGGTGGGGCGTTCTACGAGCAGTACTTC. The full variable domain, in which reference TRBV28 and TRBJ2-7 provide the parts outside the CDR3, is DVKVTQSSRYLVKRTGEKVFLECVQDMDHENMFWYRQDPGLGLRLIYFSYDVKMKEKGDIPEGYSVSREKKERFSLILESASTNQTSMYLCASTPGGGAFYEQYFGPGTRLTVT.

The rearrangement uses TRBV9 and TRBJ2-3; a possible D gene is TRBD1 (5 bases). This CDR3 has 14 residues. The V gene lost 1 base and the J gene lost 3 bases, with 9 bases spanning the gap. Germline V lookup: CDR1 SGDLS, CDR2 YYNGEE. The DNA for the CDR3 is TGTGCCAGCAGCGTAAGGGCAGGGACAGATACGCAGTATTTT. This translates into CASSVRAGTDTQYF. Complete variable domain (other parts from reference TRBV9 and TRBJ2-3): DSGVTQTPKHLITATGQRVTLRCSPRSGDLSVYWYQQSLDQGLQFLIQYYNGEERAKGNILERFSAQQFPDLHSELNLSSLELGDSALYFCASSVRAGTDTQYFGPGTRLTVL.

The genes are TRBV14 and TRBJ2-6; D is unclear. Germline CDR1 and CDR2: SGHDN and FVKESK. The CDR3 runs to 17 residues. Trimming removed 1 base from V and 0 bases from J, with 10 bases in between. CDR3 bases: TGTGCCAGCAGCCAAGTTCTACTAAACTCTGGGGCCAACGTCCTGACTTTC. It codes for CASSQVLLNSGANVLTF.

The CDR3 loop is CASSLGGQGWEQYF. Here the CDR3 DNA reads TGTGCCAGCAGCCTGGGGGGACAGGGGTGGGAGCAGTACTTC. This chain uses TRBV5-4 with TRBJ2-7, with TRBD1 matching 10 bases. V shed 4 bases and J 7 bases; nucleotides not matched to a gene: 8. CDR3 size: 14 residues. Germline CDR1 reads SGHNT; CDR2 reads YYREEE (reference sequence).

The J gene is TRBJ2-4, the V gene TRBV7-2, with D maybe TRBD1 (5 bases). Germline V gene sequence: CDR1 SGHTA, CDR2 FQGNSA. The CDR3 runs 15 residues. Trimming left V 2 bases short and J 6 bases short, with 14 bases between. CDR3 amino acids: CASSLTNLQGNIQYF. As DNA, the CDR3 is TGTGCCAGCAGCTTAACTAATCTCCAGGGAAACATTCAGTACTTC.

V is TRBV5-1 and J is TRBJ1-1, with 7 bases identical to TRBD1. CDR1 SGHRS and CDR2 YFSETQ come from the germline V gene. There are 15 residues in the CDR3. The V gene end was trimmed by 4 bases and the J gene end by 0 bases; junction bases not matched to a gene: 6. CDR3 DNA: TGCGCCAGCAGCCAGACAGGGTTTTTGAACACTGAAGCTTTCTTT. Translated: CASSQTGFLNTEAFF.

V is TRBV5-6 and J is TRBJ2-1; TRBD2 is a possible D gene (6 bases). The ends were cut back, 5 bases at V and 0 bases at J, with 15 bases in the middle. Per germline, CDR1 SGHDT and CDR2 YYEEEE. This CDR3 is built from 16 residues. The CDR3 protein is CASSWDLRSSYNEQFF. The DNA of the CDR3 is TGTGCCAGCAGTTGGGACTTGCGGAGCTCCTACAATGAGCAGTTCTTC.

This clone occurred once. The chain employs TRBV5-6 and TRBJ1-2; D remains unclear. Germline values: CDR1 SGHDT, CDR2 YYEEEE. Trimming shortened V by 6 bases and J by 5 bases, and 17 bases separated the two germline ends. The length of the CDR3 is 14 residues. The CDR3 loop reads CASKEGLLRYGYTF. CDR3 DNA: TGTGCCAGCAAGGAGGGTTTATTGAGGTATGGCTACACCTTC.

The chain combines TRBV2 with TRBJ1-1, with 7 bases identical to TRBD1. CDR3 length equals 15 residues. Germline V gives CDR1 SNHLY, CDR2 FYNNEI. V dropped 5 bases and J dropped 3; count of bases not matched to a gene: 9. The DNA of the CDR3 is TGTGCCAGCAGTTACAGGGGAGGTTTGTACACTGAAGCTTTCTTT. Residues: CASSYRGGLYTEAFF.